The entry below gives a single T cell receptor beta chain sequence along with its context. It has no known antigen specificity. Base quality data are lacking; no much larger clone is found one base away. This record belongs to a study of blood T cells in healthy people across ages (dated by TCRdb to the mid-2010s). Looking at the study overall: Template switching captured roughly one uniquely barcoded TCR beta cDNA molecule per two T cells in model experiments. The study measured age-related changes in TCR beta repertoire diversity using deep sequencing normalized with unique cDNA molecular identifiers. To avoid experimental bias, donors of different ages were distributed randomly across sequencing lanes. Donors were grouped into four age groups: young (average approximately 15 years), middle-aged (approximately 41), aged (about 60) and long-lived (less than 85). The study analyzed two additional independent replicas of 1 million unique cDNA reads from the same blood draw for two donors, one aged 18 to 29 and one aged 80 or older.

Donors were 39 systemically healthy Caucasian individuals from Russia aged roughly 6 to 95 years. Around 10 milliliters of peripheral blood were collected from each donor into EDTA-treated Vacutainer tubes. Ficoll-Paque density-gradient centrifugation was used to isolate PBMCs, with at least 6 million obtained per sample. Total RNA was extracted from PBMCs with Trizol reagent, with at least 6 micrograms obtained per sample. The percentages of naive CD45RAhigh/CD27high T cells were determined by flow cytometry on a PBMC aliquot from every donor. The germline V gene specifies MNHNS as CDR1 and SASEGT as CDR2. V is shortened by 3 bases, J by 0 bases, and the region joining them spans 9 bases. Inclusive of the bounding cysteine and phenylalanine, the CDR3 is 15 residues long. Only the CDR3 DNA is retained, 45 bases long and in frame from the first base. The library was generated by 5' RACE. Sequencing was performed on an Illumina HiSeq 2500. A second roughly 6 to 12 cycle PCR used a sample-barcoded 5' primer and a J-beta primer mix. A template-switch 5' adaptor carrying 12 random nucleotides introduced a unique molecular identifier onto each TCR beta cDNA molecule. Each sample yielded at least 2.5 million CDR3-containing paired-end reads. First-strand cDNA was synthesized from all RNA with the Mint cDNA synthesis kit, primed by a TRBC-specific oligonucleotide. All cDNA was treated with uracil-DNA glycosylase and then went through a first 18-cycle PCR with the universal primers M1SS and BC2_uni_R. The published analysis was carried out like this. For normalization, 1 million high-quality reads, each with a distinct molecular identifier, were randomly selected from each sample. Instead of being binned into consensus sequences, reads that shared molecular identifiers were thrown out. MiTCR, with a Q25 quality threshold and the strictest error-elimination algorithm, was used for CDR3 identification, clonotype clustering and error correction. A nonparametric unseen species model with Euler transformation was used to estimate lower-bound total TCR beta diversity. In-frame beta chains were kept once TCRdb had trimmed the public reads at Q25 with fastp and called clones with MiXCR. Entries are consolidated by CDR3 protein sequence, retaining the most common genes and DNA. None of the V and J calls come from the authors' own analysis; TCRdb made them. The sample table shows over 700,000 distinct CDR3 sequences, and about 53% are seen once. The top ten clones comprise roughly 37% of the sample.

The investigation overall reported the following: A strong correlation was found between observed TCR beta diversity and the percentage of naive T cells measured by flow cytometry. Donor CMV infection status was unknown, potentially confounding age-related changes in expanded clonotypes. Estimates of total diversity based on one million sequenced T cells were considered lower bounds and underestimates. Compared with the aged group, the long-lived group had more naive CD4+ T cells, fewer expanded clones and increased TCR diversity, a pattern suggesting age selection. Since profiling was done on bulk unsorted PBMCs, naive and antigen-experienced compartments could not be conclusively compared. Observed TCR beta diversity per million T cells fell roughly linearly with age, and a significant reduction was already apparent by age about 43.

The sequenced sample consisted of blood. The TCR sequence derives from a man older than 75 in good health. The chain uses TRBV6-1 and TRBJ1-5, with the D gene not clear enough to name. The CDR3 region: CASSDGVYSNQPQHF. Here is the DNA: TGTGCCAGCAGTGATGGCGTTTATAGCAATCAGCCCCAGCATTTT.